This TCR beta chain was sequenced in a study of blood T cell repertoires in COVID-19. Only in-frame clones appear in the TCRdb table, and some are missing; sequencing was by immunoSEQ multiplex PCR. The sample lists about 140,000 clones; roughly 80% were seen once. CDR3 length: 16 amino acids. V was clipped by 3 bases and J by 0 bases; unmatched bases: 8. CDR1 SGDLS and CDR2 YYNGEE come from the germline V gene. This clonotype was sampled from a woman in her fifties or sixties with active or convalescent COVID-19. This chain connects TRBV9 to TRBJ2-7; 8 bases map to TRBD2. The specimen sequenced was peripheral blood. The CDR3 coding sequence is TGTGCCAGCAGCGACTCTATAGCGGGGAACTCCTACGAGCAGTACTTC. It yields the protein CASSDSIAGNSYEQYF.